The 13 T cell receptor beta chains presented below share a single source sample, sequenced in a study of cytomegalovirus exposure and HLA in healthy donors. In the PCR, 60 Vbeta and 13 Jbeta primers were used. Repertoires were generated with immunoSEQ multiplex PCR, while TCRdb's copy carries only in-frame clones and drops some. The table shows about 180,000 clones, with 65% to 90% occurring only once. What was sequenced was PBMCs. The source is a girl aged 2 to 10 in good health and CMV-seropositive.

The CDR3 loop is CASSPGLAGVTGEQYF. The CDR3 nucleotides are TGTGCCAGCAGCCCGGGACTAGCGGGAGTAACAGGCGAGCAGTACTTC. The chain uses TRBV7-9 and TRBJ2-7; 14 bases match TRBD2. Germline V gene sequence: CDR1 SEHNR, CDR2 FQNEAQ (reference sequence). CDR3 length equals 16 residues. V lost 5 bases, J lost 6 bases, and 9 bases stayed unmatched.

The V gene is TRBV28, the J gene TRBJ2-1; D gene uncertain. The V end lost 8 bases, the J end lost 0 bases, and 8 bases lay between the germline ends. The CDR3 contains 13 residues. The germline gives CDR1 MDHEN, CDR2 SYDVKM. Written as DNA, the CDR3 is TGTGCCAGCCGCGTAAGCTCCTACAATGAGCAGTTCTTC. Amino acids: CASRVSSYNEQFF.

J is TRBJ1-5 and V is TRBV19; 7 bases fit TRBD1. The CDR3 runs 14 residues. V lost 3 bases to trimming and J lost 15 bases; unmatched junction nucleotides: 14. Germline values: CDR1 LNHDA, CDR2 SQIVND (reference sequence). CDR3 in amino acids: CASSMGRGLGLPHF. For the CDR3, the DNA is TGTGCCAGTAGTATGGGAAGGGGGCTCGGTCTCCCGCATTTT.

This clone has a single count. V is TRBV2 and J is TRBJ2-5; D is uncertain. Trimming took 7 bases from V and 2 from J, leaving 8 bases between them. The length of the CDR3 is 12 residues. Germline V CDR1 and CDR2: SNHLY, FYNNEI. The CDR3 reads CASTPSQETQYF. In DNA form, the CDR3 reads TGTGCCAGCACCCCCAGTCAAGAGACCCAGTACTTC.

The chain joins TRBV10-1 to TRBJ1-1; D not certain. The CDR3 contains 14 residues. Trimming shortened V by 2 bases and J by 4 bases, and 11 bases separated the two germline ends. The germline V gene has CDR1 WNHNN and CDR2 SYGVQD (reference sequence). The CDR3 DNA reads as TGCGCCAGCAGTGAGCTTGCCGGGAGCACTGAAGCTTTCTTT. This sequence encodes CASSELAGSTEAFF.

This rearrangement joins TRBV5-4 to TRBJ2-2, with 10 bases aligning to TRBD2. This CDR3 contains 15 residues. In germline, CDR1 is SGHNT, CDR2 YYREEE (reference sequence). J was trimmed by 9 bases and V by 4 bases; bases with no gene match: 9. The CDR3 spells CASSKAGGPLRELFF. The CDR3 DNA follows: TGTGCCAGCAGCAAAGCGGGGGGGCCACTCCGGGAGCTGTTTTTT.

The CDR3 here is CASSETGGNNSPLHF. In nucleotides, the CDR3 is TGTGCCAGCAGTGAGACAGGGGGAAACAATTCACCCCTCCACTTT. This chain uses TRBV6-1 with TRBJ1-6, with 9 bases aligning to TRBD1. Germline lookup yields CDR1 MNHNS and CDR2 SASEGT. CDR3 length: 15 amino acids. Losses at the gene ends were 3 bases for V and 7 bases for J; bases not matched to a gene: 4.

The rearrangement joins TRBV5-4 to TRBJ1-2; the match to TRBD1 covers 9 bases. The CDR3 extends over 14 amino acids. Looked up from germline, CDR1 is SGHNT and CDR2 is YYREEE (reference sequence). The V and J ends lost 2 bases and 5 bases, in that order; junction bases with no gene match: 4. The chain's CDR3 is CASSLQGAGYGYTF. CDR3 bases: TGTGCCAGCAGCTTACAGGGGGCTGGGTATGGCTACACCTTC.

This chain's CDR3 is CASSPLGGTSGNEQFF. DNA for the CDR3: TGCGCCAGCAGCCCGTTGGGCGGGACCTCGGGGAATGAGCAGTTCTTC. The chain couples TRBV5-1 to TRBJ2-1, with a weak D call TRBD2 (6 bases). The CDR3 spans 16 residues. V dropped 4 bases and J dropped 7 bases, with 21 bases sitting between them. The germline V gene encodes CDR1 SGHRS and CDR2 YFSETQ.

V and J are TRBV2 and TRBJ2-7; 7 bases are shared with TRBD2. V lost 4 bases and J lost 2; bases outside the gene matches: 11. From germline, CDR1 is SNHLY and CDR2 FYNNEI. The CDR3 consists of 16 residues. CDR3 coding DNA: TGTGCCAGCAGTGGCCGGACGGGAGGTCTGCCCTACGAGCAGTACTTC. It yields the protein CASSGRTGGLPYEQYF.

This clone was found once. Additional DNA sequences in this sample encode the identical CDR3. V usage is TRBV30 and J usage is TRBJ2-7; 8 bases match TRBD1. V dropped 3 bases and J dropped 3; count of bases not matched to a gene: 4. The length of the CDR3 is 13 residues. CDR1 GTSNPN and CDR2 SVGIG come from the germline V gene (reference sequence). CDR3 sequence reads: CAWSPGQGYEQYF. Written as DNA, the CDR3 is TGTGCCTGGAGCCCAGGACAGGGCTACGAGCAGTACTTC.

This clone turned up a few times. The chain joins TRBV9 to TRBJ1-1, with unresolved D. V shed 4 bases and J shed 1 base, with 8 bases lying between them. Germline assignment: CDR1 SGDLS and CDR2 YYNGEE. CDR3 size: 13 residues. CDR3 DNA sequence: TGTGCCAGCAGCACAGCTAAGAACACTGAAGCTTTCTTT. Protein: CASSTAKNTEAFF.

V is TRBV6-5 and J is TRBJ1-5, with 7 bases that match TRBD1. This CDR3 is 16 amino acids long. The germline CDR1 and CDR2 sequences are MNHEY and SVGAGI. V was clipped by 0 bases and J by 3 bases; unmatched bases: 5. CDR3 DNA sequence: TGTGCCAGCAGTTACTCCGGCAGGGGGAACAATCAGCCCCAGCATTTT. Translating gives CASSYSGRGNNQPQHF.